This is a list of T cell receptor beta chains from one sample in a study of blood T cell repertoires in COVID-19. Sequenced by immunoSEQ multiplex PCR; TCRdb stores in-frame clones only, minus some. Of tens of thousands of clones listed, about 84% are singletons. Input material: peripheral blood. These receptors came from a woman aged 70-85 years with acute or convalescent COVID-19. The CDR3 runs from the conserved cysteine through the conserved F or W. Each record gives: CDR3 protein, J gene, V gene.

CDR3aa: CASSLGPGQPQHF
j_gene: TRBJ1-5
v_gene: TRBV7-7

CDR3aa: CASSPNRGDNYGYTF
j_gene: TRBJ1-2
v_gene: TRBV7-6

CDR3aa: CASSLVSATEAFF
j_gene: TRBJ1-1
v_gene: TRBV7-9

CDR3aa: CASSDGDRPNNYGYTF
j_gene: TRBJ1-2
v_gene: TRBV6-1

CDR3aa: CASSELAGGRDIQYF
j_gene: TRBJ2-4
v_gene: TRBV2

CDR3aa: CASSDSLAATTDTQYF
j_gene: TRBJ2-3
v_gene: TRBV10-1

CDR3aa: CASRPGTGSTDTQYF
j_gene: TRBJ2-3
v_gene: TRBV5-4

CDR3aa: CASSRASQQGMDYTF
j_gene: TRBJ1-2
v_gene: TRBV19

CDR3aa: CASSTGGAGGYTF
j_gene: TRBJ1-2
v_gene: TRBV6-5

CDR3aa: CASRGQGDPATNTGELFF
j_gene: TRBJ2-2
v_gene: TRBV5-6

CDR3aa: CASSLVGASGLNEQFF
j_gene: TRBJ2-1
v_gene: TRBV5-1

CDR3aa: CASRTTGGDTEAFF
j_gene: TRBJ1-1
v_gene: TRBV2

CDR3aa: CASSPSGQGPLSGNTIYF
j_gene: TRBJ1-3
v_gene: TRBV18

CDR3aa: CAISDGNTGELFF
j_gene: TRBJ2-2
v_gene: TRBV10-3

CDR3aa: CASSPRTGYLYNEQFF
j_gene: TRBJ2-1
v_gene: TRBV13

CDR3aa: CASSPASSGNTIYF
j_gene: TRBJ1-3
v_gene: TRBV3-1/TRBV3-2

CDR3aa: CASSAGDSYNEQFF
j_gene: TRBJ2-1
v_gene: TRBV9

CDR3aa: CASTPYRRGGTDTQYF
j_gene: TRBJ2-3
v_gene: TRBV7-9

CDR3aa: CASSLRAYTEAFF
j_gene: TRBJ1-1
v_gene: TRBV12-3/TRBV12-4

CDR3aa: CASSQPVIAGTGELFF
j_gene: TRBJ2-2
v_gene: TRBV4-1

CDR3aa: CASTRGGETQYF
j_gene: TRBJ2-5
v_gene: TRBV6-5

CDR3aa: CASSQDRAGGLQETQYF
j_gene: TRBJ2-5
v_gene: TRBV14

CDR3aa: CASSLRTGTAEKLFF
j_gene: TRBJ1-4
v_gene: TRBV7-9

CDR3aa: CASAPTSGHTDTQYF
j_gene: TRBJ2-3
v_gene: TRBV4-1

CDR3aa: CASSSRRAGNTGELFF
j_gene: TRBJ2-2
v_gene: TRBV7-2

CDR3aa: CASSPGVADTQYF
j_gene: TRBJ2-3
v_gene: TRBV28

CDR3aa: CASSLRSDGSTGELFF
j_gene: TRBJ2-2
v_gene: TRBV18

CDR3aa: CASSPSTGVSNQPQHF
j_gene: TRBJ1-5
v_gene: TRBV5-5

CDR3aa: CASSLGQGFAEAFF
j_gene: TRBJ1-1
v_gene: TRBV5-6

CDR3aa: CASRIAGSGLTDTQYF
j_gene: TRBJ2-3
v_gene: TRBV5-1

CDR3aa: CASSEFEGGLNTEAFF
j_gene: TRBJ1-1
v_gene: TRBV25-1

CDR3aa: CASSLVNRGHNGYTF
j_gene: TRBJ1-2
v_gene: TRBV7-9

CDR3aa: CASSSPGQGAGGNQPQHF
j_gene: TRBJ1-5
v_gene: TRBV19

CDR3aa: CASSQQGANYGYTF
j_gene: TRBJ1-2
v_gene: TRBV19

CDR3aa: CSAAPGTGLSGNTIYF
j_gene: TRBJ1-3
v_gene: TRBV29-1

CDR3aa: CASSLESDTGELFF
j_gene: TRBJ2-2
v_gene: TRBV11-2

CDR3aa: CASSPNQNSGNTIYF
j_gene: TRBJ1-3
v_gene: TRBV5-1

CDR3aa: CASSQPGGGGNTIYF
j_gene: TRBJ1-3
v_gene: TRBV6-5

CDR3aa: CASSLRDRDSPLHF
j_gene: TRBJ1-6
v_gene: TRBV28

CDR3aa: CASSIIRPLAAIQETQYF
j_gene: TRBJ2-5
v_gene: TRBV27

CDR3aa: CATLTRQYNEQFF
j_gene: TRBJ2-1
v_gene: TRBV28

CDR3aa: CASSPQGRDGNTIYF
j_gene: TRBJ1-3
v_gene: TRBV18

CDR3aa: CASSYTPPGTSRVNEQFF
j_gene: TRBJ2-1
v_gene: TRBV5-1

CDR3aa: CASSRYGLAVSNEQFF
j_gene: TRBJ2-1
v_gene: TRBV6-2/TRBV6-3

CDR3aa: CASSIRRLDGTQYF
j_gene: TRBJ2-3
v_gene: TRBV19

CDR3aa: CASSLVASGIYNEQFF
j_gene: TRBJ2-1
v_gene: TRBV11-2

CDR3aa: CASSFGQGEGKLFF
j_gene: TRBJ1-4
v_gene: TRBV7-9

CDR3aa: CASSPQGTGGNQPQHF
j_gene: TRBJ1-5
v_gene: TRBV7-2

CDR3aa: CASSLDKDLWSNYGYTF
j_gene: TRBJ1-2
v_gene: TRBV7-6

CDR3aa: CASLPQVGTGYYGYTF
j_gene: TRBJ1-2
v_gene: TRBV7-2

CDR3aa: CASSLVGTSNTGELFF
j_gene: TRBJ2-2
v_gene: TRBV5-1